Listed below are T cell receptor beta chains from one sample, sequenced in a study of OX40 agonist ivuxolimab in advanced cancers. TCRdb's table, derived via immunoSEQ multiplex PCR, lists solely in-frame clones and lacks some. The table lists around 95,000 clones, around 94% of them singletons. The material sequenced was CD4+ or CD8+ T cells sorted from blood, taken in a trial of the OX40 agonist ivuxolimab. Receptor source: an adult with an advanced solid tumor such as melanoma, head and neck, liver or kidney cancer. The CDR3 runs from the conserved cysteine through the conserved F or W. A D gene is named only where the DNA matches it firmly. Clone size is shown for a subset of rows, as once, few, many or a class of expanded clone.

CDR3 protein	CDR3 DNA	D gene	J gene	clone size	V gene
CASSWRTANTGELFF	TGTGCCAGCAGTTGGCGGACAGCGAACACCGGGGAGCTGTTTTTT	NA	TRBJ2-2	NA	TRBV6-5
CASSRAGGSTEAFF	TGTGCCAGCAGTCGCGCGGGGGGAAGCACTGAAGCTTTCTTT	NA	TRBJ1-1	once	TRBV7-3
CASRPSNSPLHF	TGTGCCAGCAGGCCGAGTAATTCACCCCTCCACTTT	NA	TRBJ1-6	NA	TRBV6-5
CASQEGGNTGELFF	TGTGCCAGCCAGGAGGGGGGGAACACCGGGGAGCTGTTTTTT	NA	TRBJ2-2	NA	TRBV19
CASSRQGAAQPQHF	TGTGCCAGCAGTAGACAGGGGGCTGCTCAGCCCCAGCATTTT	TRBD1	TRBJ1-5	NA	TRBV6-1
CASSPAVVGEQFF	TGTGCCAGCAGCCCCGCAGTGGTCGGTGAGCAGTTCTTC	NA	TRBJ2-1	NA	TRBV7-6
CASRQSNQPQHF	TGTGCCAGCAGACAGAGCAATCAGCCCCAGCATTTT	NA	TRBJ1-5	NA	TRBV28
CASSQSRGDDGNQPQHF	TGCGCCAGCAGTCAATCGAGGGGAGACGACGGGAATCAGCCCCAGCATTTT	NA	TRBJ1-5	NA	TRBV23-1
CASSDLGQLGNQPQHF	TGTGCCAGCAGTGACCTGGGACAGTTGGGGAATCAGCCCCAGCATTTT	TRBD1	TRBJ1-5	NA	TRBV6-1
CASSYRGIYGYTF	TGTGCCAGCAGCTATAGGGGCATCTATGGCTACACCTTC	NA	TRBJ1-2	NA	TRBV6-5
CASRTGQPYTEAFF	TGTGCCAGTAGGACGGGACAACCCTACACTGAAGCTTTCTTT	NA	TRBJ1-1	once	TRBV19
CASSPPGRRDTQYF	TGTGCCAGCAGTCCCCCTGGGCGTAGAGATACGCAGTATTTT	NA	TRBJ2-3	NA	TRBV28
CASSDGRQGDTEAFF	TGTGCCAGCAGTGATGGGAGACAGGGAGACACTGAAGCTTTCTTT	TRBD1	TRBJ1-1	once	TRBV2
CASSLDPGYEQYF	TGTGCCAGCAGCTTAGACCCGGGTTACGAGCAGTACTTC	NA	TRBJ2-7	NA	TRBV11-2
CASSRTGLLGTEAFF	TGTGCCAGCAGCCGGACAGGGTTGCTGGGCACTGAAGCTTTCTTT	TRBD1	TRBJ1-1	NA	TRBV11-2
CASSPGVGSPLHF	TGTGCCAGCTCACCAGGGGTAGGCTCACCCCTCCACTTT	NA	TRBJ1-6	NA	TRBV18
CASSDRVGNQPQHF	TGTGCCAGCAGTGACAGGGTTGGAAATCAGCCCCAGCATTTT	NA	TRBJ1-5	NA	TRBV2
CASSANVRSPWGYTF	TGTGCCAGCAGCGCCAACGTGAGGTCGCCATGGGGCTACACCTTC	NA	TRBJ1-2	NA	TRBV2
CASRPGAHSTDTQYF	TGTGCCAGCAGACCCGGGGCCCATAGCACAGATACGCAGTATTTT	NA	TRBJ2-3	NA	TRBV6-5
CAWRGARGSGNTIYF	TGTGCCTGGAGGGGGGCCCGGGGCTCTGGAAACACCATATATTTT	NA	TRBJ1-3	NA	TRBV30
CASSYTRTSNIQYF	TGTGCCAGCAGTTACACAAGGACTAGTAACATTCAGTACTTC	TRBD2	TRBJ2-4	NA	TRBV6-6
CASRTGGLTNEKLFF	TGTGCCAGCCGAACAGGGGGCTTGACTAATGAAAAACTGTTTTTT	TRBD1	TRBJ1-4	NA	TRBV28
CASSMAGGYQPQHF	TGTGCCAGTAGTATGGCAGGAGGTTATCAGCCCCAGCATTTT	NA	TRBJ1-5	NA	TRBV19
CAWSGAFLYGYTF	TGTGCCTGGAGTGGTGCCTTCCTCTATGGCTACACCTTC	NA	TRBJ1-2	NA	TRBV30
CASSYLYEQYF	TGTGCCAGCAGTTACCTCTACGAGCAGTACTTC	NA	TRBJ2-7	NA	TRBV6-1
CASTGEDSGANVLTF	TGTGCCAGCACTGGGGAGGACTCTGGGGCCAACGTCCTGACTTTC	NA	TRBJ2-6	NA	TRBV2
CASSQTNYGYTF	TGTGCCAGCAGCCAGACTAACTATGGCTACACCTTC	NA	TRBJ1-2	NA	TRBV14
CASRYRPESSTDTQYF	TGCGCCAGCAGGTATCGGCCTGAATCTAGCACAGATACGCAGTATTTT	NA	TRBJ2-3	NA	TRBV5-1
CASSSNGIGYGYTF	TGTGCCAGCAGTTCAAATGGGATTGGCTATGGCTACACCTTC	NA	TRBJ1-2	NA	TRBV27
CSARDREKLFF	TGCAGTGCTAGAGATCGAGAAAAACTGTTTTTT	NA	TRBJ1-4	NA	TRBV20-1
CATSRDRSTGSTDTQYF	TGTGCCACCAGCAGAGATCGGTCGACGGGTAGCACAGATACGCAGTATTTT	NA	TRBJ2-3	once	TRBV15
CASSGTGSQPQHF	TGTGCCAGCAGTGGGACAGGGAGCCAGCCCCAGCATTTT	TRBD1	TRBJ1-5	NA	TRBV6-5
CASSLAVLWYGYTF	TGTGCCAGCAGCTTAGCAGTTCTTTGGTATGGCTACACCTTC	NA	TRBJ1-2	NA	TRBV7-9
CASSRGSGGTPSTDTQYF	TGTGCCAGCAGCCGGGGAAGCGGGGGGACTCCTAGCACAGATACGCAGTATTTT	TRBD2	TRBJ2-3	NA	TRBV14
CASSLAAGAVYNEQFF	TGTGCCAGCAGCTTAGCAGCAGGGGCCGTCTACAATGAGCAGTTCTTC	NA	TRBJ2-1	NA	TRBV7-2
CASSYGARDNGYTF	TGTGCCAGCAGTTACGGCGCCAGGGATAATGGCTACACCTTC	NA	TRBJ1-2	once	TRBV6-5
CASSSGGWYEQYF	TGTGCCAGCAGTTCAGGGGGCTGGTACGAGCAGTACTTT	TRBD1	TRBJ2-7	NA	TRBV27
CSVVGPTEAFF	TGCAGCGTTGTCGGACCCACTGAAGCTTTCTTT	NA	TRBJ1-1	NA	TRBV29-1
CASSYFRGNTEAFF	TGTGCCAGCAGTTACTTCCGAGGGAACACTGAAGCTTTCTTT	NA	TRBJ1-1	NA	TRBV6-5
CASSSYRQGTVTEAFF	TGTGCCAGCAGTTCCTACCGACAGGGGACGGTCACTGAAGCTTTCTTT	TRBD1	TRBJ1-1	NA	TRBV28
CASSTNQETQYF	TGTGCCAGCAGCACCAACCAAGAGACCCAGTACTTC	NA	TRBJ2-5	NA	TRBV9
CASSPGVPYEQYF	TGTGCCAGCTCACCAGGGGTCCCCTACGAGCAGTACTTC	NA	TRBJ2-7	NA	TRBV18
CASSLGAGLGYGYTF	TGTGCCAGCAGCTTAGGGGCAGGCCTAGGGTATGGCTACACCTTC	NA	TRBJ1-2	NA	TRBV7-2
CASSLTYEQYF	TGTGCCAGCAGTCTCACCTACGAGCAGTACTTC	NA	TRBJ2-7	NA	TRBV7-9
CASSYRGPNSPLHF	TGTGCCAGCAGTTACAGGGGGCCTAATTCACCCCTCCACTTT	TRBD1	TRBJ1-6	NA	TRBV2
CASSLARDTQYF	TGTGCCAGCAGCTTAGCGCGCGATACGCAGTATTTT	NA	TRBJ2-3	once	TRBV7-2